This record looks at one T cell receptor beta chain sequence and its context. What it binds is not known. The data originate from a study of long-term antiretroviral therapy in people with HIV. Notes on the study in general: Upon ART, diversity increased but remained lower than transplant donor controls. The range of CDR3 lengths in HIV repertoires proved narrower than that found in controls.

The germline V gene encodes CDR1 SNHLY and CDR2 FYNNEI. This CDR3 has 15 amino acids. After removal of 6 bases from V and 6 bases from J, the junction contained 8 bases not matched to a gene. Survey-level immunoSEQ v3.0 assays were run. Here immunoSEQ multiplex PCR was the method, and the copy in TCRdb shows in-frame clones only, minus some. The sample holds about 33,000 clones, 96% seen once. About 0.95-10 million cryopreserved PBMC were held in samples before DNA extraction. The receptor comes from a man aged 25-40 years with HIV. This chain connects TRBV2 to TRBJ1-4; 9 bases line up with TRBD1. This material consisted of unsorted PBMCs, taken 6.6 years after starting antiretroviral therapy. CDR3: CASSASGQGYEKLFF. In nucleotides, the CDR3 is TGTGCCAGCAGCGCCAGCGGACAGGGGTATGAAAAACTGTTTTTT.